The next 22 T cell receptor beta chains were all read from a single sample in a study of blood T cell repertoires in COVID-19. Profiling relied on immunoSEQ multiplex PCR, and the TCRdb table lists in-frame clones only, not all of them. The sample carries 100,000 to 150,000 clones, about 83% recorded once. Sequenced sample: peripheral blood. Receptors originate from a man in his forties with active or convalescent COVID-19.

This clone was detected only a few times. The chain recombines TRBV9 with TRBJ2-3; TRBD2 aligns across 10 bases. Per germline, CDR1 SGDLS and CDR2 YYNGEE. The CDR3 has 18 residues. The trim removed 0 bases at V and 0 bases at J, leaving 7 bases unmatched. The CDR3 nucleotides read TGTGCCAGCAGCGTAGGGAGCGGGGGGGCCGGTAGCACAGATACGCAGTATTTT. As protein: CASSVGSGGAGSTDTQYF.

The V and J genes are TRBV4-3 and TRBJ2-3, with D possibly TRBD2 on 6 matching bases. Germline CDR1 is LGHNA and CDR2 is YSLEER. The V gene lost 3 bases and the J gene lost 0 bases, with 7 bases spanning the gap. The CDR3 runs 14 residues. The CDR3 is CASSQGTSTDTQYF. CDR3 nucleotides: TGCGCCAGCAGCCAGGGGACTAGCACAGATACGCAGTATTTT.

This clone was seen more than once but under ten times. The chain combines TRBV4-1 with TRBJ2-7; no reliable D call. This CDR3 spans 14 amino acids. Germline V gene lookup returns CDR1 MGHRA and CDR2 YSYEKL. V was trimmed by 4 bases and J by 2 bases, leaving 12 bases between them. CDR3 sequence reads: CASSPADSAYEQYF. DNA of the CDR3: TGCGCCAGCAGCCCCGCCGACTCAGCCTACGAGCAGTACTTC.

This chain connects TRBV6-5 to TRBJ1-2, with 7 bases matching TRBD1. The CDR3 has 12 residues. V lost 10 bases and J lost 6; bases outside the gene matches: 8. Germline-derived CDR1 and CDR2 are MNHEY and SVGAGI. The CDR3 loop reads CATHRGSDGYTF. CDR3 bases: TGTGCCACTCACAGGGGCTCTGATGGCTACACCTTC.

V is TRBV3-1 (or the pseudogene TRBV3-2) and J is TRBJ2-3; 7 bases line up with TRBD2. Germline V gene sequence: CDR1 LGHDT, CDR2 YNNKEL (reference sequence). J lost 3 bases, V lost 1 base, and 4 bases had no gene match. The CDR3 consists of 15 residues. The chain's CDR3 is CASSQVGGGTDTQYF. The DNA of the CDR3 is TGTGCCAGCAGCCAAGTCGGGGGAGGGACAGATACGCAGTATTTT.

Ten or more counts support this clone. The chain joins TRBV14 to TRBJ2-1; no reliable D call. The CDR3 contains 14 residues. CDR1 and CDR2 (germline): SGHDN, FVKESK. V was clipped by 5 bases and J by 1 base, with 9 bases between them. CDR3 sequence reads: CASSSLESYNEQFF. In DNA form, the CDR3 reads TGTGCCAGCAGCTCTTTGGAGTCCTACAATGAGCAGTTCTTC.

This rearrangement joins TRBV14 to TRBJ1-4, with D hard to call. Germline V CDR1 and CDR2: SGHDN, FVKESK. The CDR3 covers 13 residues. Trimming stripped 1 base from V and 8 bases from J, with 8 bases between. CDR3 DNA: TGTGCCAGCAGCCAAGGGGCAGTAGAAAAACTGTTTTTT. Protein sequence: CASSQGAVEKLFF.

The gene calls are TRBV24-1 and TRBJ2-1; D ambiguous. The germline CDR1 and CDR2 sequences are KGHDR and SFDVKD. There are 11 residues in the CDR3. V lost 7 bases and J lost 8, with 8 bases in between. CDR3 loop: CATSTVDEQFF. The CDR3 nucleotides read TGTGCCACCAGCACTGTCGATGAGCAGTTCTTC.

The chain recombines TRBV25-1 with TRBJ2-5, with 9 bases that match TRBD1. The CDR3 has 14 amino acids. V was clipped by 5 bases and J by 5 bases; unmatched bases: 6. The germline CDR1 and CDR2 sequences are MGHDK and SYGVNS. For the CDR3, the DNA is TGTGCCAGCAGTACGGGACAGGGAGGGGAGACCCAGTACTTC. It codes for CASSTGQGGETQYF.

The rearrangement links TRBV7-3 to TRBJ2-1; 16 nucleotides line up with TRBD2. CDR1 is SGHTA, CDR2 FQGTGA, per germline. Trimming at V came to 3 bases and at J to 7 bases, leaving 12 bases not matched to a gene. The CDR3 is made up of 19 amino acids. CDR3 coding DNA: TGTGCCAGCAGCTTGACCGGGACTAGCGGGGGGGTTGGGAGAAATGAGCAGTTCTTC. Translating gives CASSLTGTSGGVGRNEQFF.

The V gene is TRBV15, the J gene TRBJ2-1; TRBD2 is a possible D gene (6 bases). The length of the CDR3 is 16 residues. From germline, CDR1 is LNHNV and CDR2 YYDKDF (reference sequence). Trimming shortened V by 0 bases and J by 8 bases, and 17 bases separated the two germline ends. DNA of the CDR3: TGTGCCACCAGCAGAGATCGATCGGTAGGAGGGGATGAGCAGTTCTTC. This sequence encodes CATSRDRSVGGDEQFF.

This clone was recorded a few times. The chain's CDR3 is CASSLSGGGNTDTQYF. The CDR3 DNA is TGCGCCAGCAGCTTAAGCGGGGGGGGCAACACAGATACGCAGTATTTT. The rearrangement joins TRBV5-1 to TRBJ2-3; 10 bases fit TRBD2. The CDR3 covers 16 residues. CDR1 SGHRS and CDR2 YFSETQ come from the germline V gene. Trimming cost V 2 bases and J 2 bases; bases outside gene matches: 5.

The V call is TRBV7-2, the J call TRBJ2-1; 8 bases match TRBD2. The CDR3 totals 14 residues. Germline CDR1 is SGHTA and CDR2 is FQGNSA. The V gene end was trimmed by 3 bases and the J gene end by 6 bases; junction bases not matched to a gene: 4. The CDR3 here is CASSFGGGGNEQFF. DNA of the CDR3: TGTGCCAGCAGCTTCGGGGGGGGCGGCAATGAGCAGTTCTTC.

The CDR3 bases are TGTGCCAGCAGTTTGCTGACAGTGAACACCGGGGAGCTGTTTTTT. It specifies CASSLLTVNTGELFF. V usage is TRBV27 and J usage is TRBJ2-2; D is perhaps TRBD1 (5 bases). The V and J ends lost 3 bases and 1 base respectively, with 9 bases between them. Germline CDR1 is MNHEY and CDR2 is SMNVEV (reference sequence). This CDR3 spans 15 amino acids.

This sequence joins TRBV3-1 (or the pseudogene TRBV3-2) and TRBJ1-1; TRBD1 agrees at 7 bases. V was pared by 1 base and J by 0 bases, with 8 bases of the junction left unmatched. The CDR3 covers 17 residues. CDR1 and CDR2 (germline): LGHDT, YNNKEL (reference sequence). DNA for the CDR3: TGTGCCAGCAGCCAAGTCCTAATACAGGGGCTGAACACTGAAGCTTTCTTT. Its translation is CASSQVLIQGLNTEAFF.

This rearrangement joins TRBV12-3 or TRBV12-4 to TRBJ2-1, with TRBD2 as a possible D gene (5 bases). Trimming cost V 6 bases and J 7 bases, with 13 bases left between them. The CDR3 loop spans 13 amino acids. CDR3 sequence: CASRTPTGNEQFF. CDR3 nucleotide sequence: TGTGCCAGCAGGACCCCGACGGGGAATGAGCAGTTCTTC.

A note on this clone: At one end the junction does not follow the germline gene, possibly because of a read error. J is TRBJ2-4 and V is TRBV6-5, with 16 bases identical to TRBD2. This CDR3 contains 14 residues. CDR1 and CDR2 from the germline V gene are MNHEY and SVGAGI. CDR3 nucleotides: TGTGCCAGCAACGGCTTGGGGACTAGCGGGGGGGCACGATTC. It codes for CASNGLGTSGGARF.

The V and J genes are TRBV6-5 and TRBJ1-2, with 8 nucleotides matching TRBD1. The CDR3 totals 15 residues. Trimming cost V 5 bases and J 4 bases; bases outside gene matches: 9. Germline CDR1 is MNHEY and CDR2 is SVGAGI. CDR3 nucleotide sequence: TGTGCCAGCAGTCCACAGGGGGGACACCGCTATGGCTACACCTTC. This sequence encodes CASSPQGGHRYGYTF.

The J gene is TRBJ2-6, the V gene TRBV7-2, with TRBD2 matching over 12 bases. Looked up from germline, CDR1 is SGHTA and CDR2 is FQGNSA. The CDR3 runs to 19 residues. V lost 6 bases to trimming and J lost 0 bases; unmatched junction nucleotides: 9. The CDR3 DNA reads as TGTGCCAGCAGTTATACTAGCGGGGGGCGGTACTCTGGGGCCAACGTCCTGACTTTC. Protein sequence: CASSYTSGGRYSGANVLTF.

The gene calls are TRBV6-5 and TRBJ2-3, with D possibly matching TRBD1 (5 bases). The CDR3 covers 13 residues. With 10 bases removed from V and 2 bases from J, the gap between germline ends came to 13 bases. CDR1 is MNHEY and CDR2 is SVGAGI in the germline V gene. This chain's CDR3 is CATGRQHTDTQYF. Here the CDR3 DNA reads TGTGCCACTGGCCGACAGCACACAGATACGCAGTATTTT.

This sequence joins TRBV7-2 and TRBJ2-3; TRBD2 agrees at 10 bases. Trimming cost V 5 bases and J 0 bases; bases outside gene matches: 2. CDR1 and CDR2 (germline): SGHTA, FQGNSA. CDR3 size: 15 residues. The CDR3 DNA reads TGTGCCAGCAGCAAGCGGGGGGGTAGCACAGATACGCAGTATTTT. Its protein is CASSKRGGSTDTQYF.

The rearrangement links TRBV27 to TRBJ1-3; D is uncertain. CDR1 and CDR2 (germline): MNHEY, SMNVEV (reference sequence). V was cut by 5 bases and J by 4 bases, with 15 bases left in between. CDR3 length: 15 residues. The CDR3 protein is CASSPVRAGGNTIYF. DNA of the CDR3: TGTGCCAGCAGTCCCGTGAGGGCTGGGGGAAACACCATATATTTT.